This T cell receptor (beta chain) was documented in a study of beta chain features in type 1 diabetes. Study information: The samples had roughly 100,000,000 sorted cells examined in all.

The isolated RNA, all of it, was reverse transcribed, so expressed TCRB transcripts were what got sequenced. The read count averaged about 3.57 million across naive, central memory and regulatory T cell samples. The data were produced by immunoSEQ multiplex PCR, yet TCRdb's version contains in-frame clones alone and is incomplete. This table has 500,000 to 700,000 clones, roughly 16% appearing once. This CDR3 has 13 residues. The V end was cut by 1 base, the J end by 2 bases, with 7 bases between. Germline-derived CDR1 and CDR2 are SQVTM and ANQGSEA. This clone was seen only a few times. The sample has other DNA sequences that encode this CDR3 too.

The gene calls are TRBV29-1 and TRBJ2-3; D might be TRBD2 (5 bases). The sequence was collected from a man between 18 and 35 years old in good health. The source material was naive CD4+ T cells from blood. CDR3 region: CSVEGRFTDTQYF. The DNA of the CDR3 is TGCAGCGTTGAAGGGAGGTTCACAGATACGCAGTATTTT.